The present entry profiles one T cell receptor beta chain with its context. The data were taken from a study of blood T cell repertoires in COVID-19. This CDR3 is 15 amino acids long. Germline V CDR1 and CDR2: SGHRS, YFSETQ. The V gene end was trimmed by 4 bases and the J gene end by 3 bases; junction bases not matched to a gene: 9. In the source study's methods: Amplification from reference gene primers served as the basis for estimated nucleated cell counts. Repertoires were generated with immunoSEQ multiplex PCR, while TCRdb's copy carries only in-frame clones and drops some. Clone size and the V and J calls come from that table; the DNA yielded D and trimming. In the table there are 200,000 to 300,000 clones, more than 85% of which are singletons.

This TCR was recovered from a person in their late teens or twenties with COVID-19, enrolled during active disease. Sequenced material: peripheral blood. This sequence joins TRBV5-1 and TRBJ2-7; 8 bases map to TRBD2. The CDR3 sequence: CASSDKRGLGYEQYF. CDR3 DNA sequence: TGCGCCAGCAGCGATAAGCGGGGGCTAGGCTACGAGCAGTACTTC.